A single sample gave rise to the 2 T cell receptor beta chains below, sequenced in a study of T cell clones after liver transplantation. TCRdb's table, derived via immunoSEQ multiplex PCR, lists solely in-frame clones and lacks some. Of over 55,000 clones listed, 70% to 80% are singletons. This specimen consisted of CD4+ T cells from blood, obtained at the approximately 16-month timepoint. These receptors all stem from a human patient who received a liver transplant. A subset of T cells may come from the graft donor.

This chain links TRBV4-2 with TRBJ2-1, with TRBD2 matching over 8 bases. Germline trimming cut 0 bases from V and 0 bases from J; bases unmatched to any gene: 4. Germline V gene data show CDR1 as LGHNA and CDR2 as YNFKEQ. The CDR3 is 17 amino acids. CDR3 region: CASSQEVAGFSYNEQFF. The CDR3 coding sequence is TGTGCCAGCAGCCAAGAGGTAGCGGGATTCTCCTACAATGAGCAGTTCTTC.

The rearrangement uses TRBV5-1 and TRBJ2-5; TRBD1 is a possible D gene (5 bases). Germline V gene data show CDR1 as SGHRS and CDR2 as YFSETQ. The CDR3 loop spans 14 amino acids. V was cut by 2 bases and J by 2 bases, with 10 bases left in between. CDR3 nucleotides: TGCGCCAGCAGCTTATCAACAGGACAAGAGACCCAGTACTTC. Encoded protein: CASSLSTGQETQYF.